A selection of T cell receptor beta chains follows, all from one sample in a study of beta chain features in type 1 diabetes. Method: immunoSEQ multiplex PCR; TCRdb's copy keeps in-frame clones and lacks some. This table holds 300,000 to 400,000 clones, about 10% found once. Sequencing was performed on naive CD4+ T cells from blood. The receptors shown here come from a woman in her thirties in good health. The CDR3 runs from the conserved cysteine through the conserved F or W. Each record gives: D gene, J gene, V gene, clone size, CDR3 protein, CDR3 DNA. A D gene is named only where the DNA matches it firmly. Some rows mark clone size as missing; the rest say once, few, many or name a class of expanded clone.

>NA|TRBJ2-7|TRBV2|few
CASSGDTTISYEQYF
TGTGCCAGCAGTGGGGACACAACTATAAGCTACGAGCAGTACTTC
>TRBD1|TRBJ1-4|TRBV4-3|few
CASSRNRGNEKLFF
TGCGCCAGCAGCCGTAACAGGGGTAATGAAAAACTGTTTTTT
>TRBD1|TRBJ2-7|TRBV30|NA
CAWRALDRGGHEQYF
TGTGCCTGGAGGGCCCTCGACAGGGGCGGTCACGAGCAGTACTTC
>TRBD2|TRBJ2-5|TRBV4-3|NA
CASSQEASGTSQETQYF
TGCGCCAGCAGCCAAGAGGCTAGCGGGACATCCCAAGAGACCCAGTACTTC
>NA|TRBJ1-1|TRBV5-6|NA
CASSLELTGEAFF
TGTGCCAGCAGCTTGGAATTGACAGGAGAAGCTTTCTTT
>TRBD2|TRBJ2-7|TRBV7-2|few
CASSLVGRSGRRQYEQYF
TGTGCCAGCAGCTTAGTGGGCCGTAGCGGGAGAAGGCAATACGAGCAGTACTTC
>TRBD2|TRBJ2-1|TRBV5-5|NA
CASSSSGTSYNEQFF
TGTGCCAGCAGCTCTTCCGGGACTAGCTACAATGAGCAGTTCTTC
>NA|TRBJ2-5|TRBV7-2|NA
CASSPGYQETQYF
TGTGCCAGCAGCCCCGGGTACCAAGAGACCCAGTACTTC
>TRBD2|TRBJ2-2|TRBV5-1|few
CASSLVSLAGGNTGELFF
TGCGCCAGCAGCTTGGTATCGCTAGCGGGAGGTAACACCGGGGAGCTGTTTTTT
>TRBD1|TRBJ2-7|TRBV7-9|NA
CASSYYPRDSASYEQYF
TGTGCCAGCAGCTACTACCCCCGGGACAGTGCTTCCTACGAGCAGTACTTC
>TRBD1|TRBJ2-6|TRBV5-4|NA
CASSLSSRGPGANVLTF
TGTGCCAGCAGCTTGTCCAGTAGGGGGCCTGGGGCCAACGTCCTGACTTTC
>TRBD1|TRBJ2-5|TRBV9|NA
CASSARDRNTETQYF
TGTGCCAGCAGCGCAAGGGACAGGAATACAGAGACCCAGTACTTC
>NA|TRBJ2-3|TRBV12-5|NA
CASGSLLSDTQYF
TGTGCTAGTGGTTCCCTCCTATCCGATACGCAGTATTTT
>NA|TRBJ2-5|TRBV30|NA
CAWSVDGGSMQYF
TGTGCCTGGAGTGTAGACGGGGGATCTATGCAGTACTTC
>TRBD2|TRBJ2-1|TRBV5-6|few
CASAPPGGGSNEQFF
TGTGCCAGCGCCCCCCCGGGGGGGGGATCCAATGAGCAGTTCTTC
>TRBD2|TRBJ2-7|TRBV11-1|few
CASNGLAGEHEQYF
TGTGCCAGCAACGGACTAGCGGGAGAACACGAGCAGTACTTC
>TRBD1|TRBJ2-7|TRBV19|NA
CASSDRDRASYEQYF
TGTGCCAGTAGCGACCGGGACAGGGCATCCTACGAGCAGTACTTC
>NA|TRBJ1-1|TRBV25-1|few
CASSEYSGSNEAFF
TGTGCCAGCAGTGAATATTCGGGGAGCAACGAAGCTTTCTTT
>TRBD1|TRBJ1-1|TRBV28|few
CASSLWAGQGAEAFF
TGTGCCAGCAGTTTATGGGCGGGACAGGGGGCTGAAGCTTTCTTT
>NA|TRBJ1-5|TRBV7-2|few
CASSLDYGRGQPQHF
TGTGCCAGCAGCTTAGATTATGGGCGCGGGCAGCCCCAGCATTTT
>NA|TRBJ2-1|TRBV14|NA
CASSQFDTHEQFF
TGTGCCAGCAGCCAATTTGACACCCATGAGCAGTTCTTC
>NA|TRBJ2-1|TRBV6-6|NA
CASSGTGRGNEQFF
TGTGCCAGCAGTGGAACAGGGCGGGGGAATGAGCAGTTCTTC
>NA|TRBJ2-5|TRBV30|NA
CAWSTWGDQETQYF
TGTGCCTGGAGTACGTGGGGGGATCAAGAGACCCAGTACTTC
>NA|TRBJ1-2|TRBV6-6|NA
CASSPDRYYGYTF
TGTGCCAGCAGTCCAGACAGATATTATGGCTACACCTTC
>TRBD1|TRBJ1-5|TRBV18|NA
CASSPGTGGNQPQHF
TGTGCCAGCTCACCTGGGACAGGGGGCAATCAGCCCCAGCATTTT
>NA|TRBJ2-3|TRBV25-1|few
CASSDLASTDTQYF
TGTGCCAGCAGTGATTTGGCTAGCACAGATACGCAGTATTTT